The 32 T cell receptor beta chains below come from one sample, sequenced in a study of T cell responses to AZD1222 COVID-19 vaccine. Method: immunoSEQ multiplex PCR; TCRdb's copy keeps in-frame clones and lacks some. The data contain under 70,000 clones, more than 70% of them singletons. This material consisted of peripheral blood, taken 28 days after the second AZD1222 dose. These receptors originate from an adult who received the AZD1222 COVID-19 vaccine.

The CDR3: CATSGGFQETQYF. The CDR3 DNA reads as TGTGCCACTAGCGGGGGTTTCCAAGAGACCCAGTACTTC. The V and J genes are TRBV19 and TRBJ2-5; 10 bases align to TRBD2. The ends lost 10 bases at V and 1 base at J; junction bases unmatched: 3. Germline lookup yields CDR1 LNHDA and CDR2 SQIVND (reference sequence). This CDR3 is 13 amino acids long.

This clone was observed a single time. The chain carries TRBV9 and TRBJ2-2; TRBD1 matches 7 bases. CDR1 and CDR2 (germline): SGDLS, YYNGEE. Losses at the gene ends were 4 bases for V and 1 base for J; bases not matched to a gene: 4. The CDR3 runs 15 residues. The CDR3 is CASSRNRGNTGELFF. The DNA of the CDR3 is TGTGCCAGCAGCAGGAACAGGGGGAACACCGGGGAGCTGTTTTTT.

The chain recombines TRBV6-5 with TRBJ2-5; TRBD1 is a possible D gene (6 bases). Per germline, CDR1 MNHEY and CDR2 SVGAGI. The CDR3 length is 13 residues. V was clipped by 10 bases and J by 4 bases, with 16 bases between them. Here the CDR3 reads CATYRAGGETQYF. CDR3 DNA: TGTGCCACGTACAGGGCTGGAGGAGAGACCCAGTACTTC.

The V and J genes are TRBV6-5 and TRBJ1-2; 7 bases line up with TRBD1. V was pared by 5 bases and J by 8 bases, with 11 bases of the junction left unmatched. This CDR3 is 14 amino acids long. Looked up from germline, CDR1 is MNHEY and CDR2 is SVGAGI. CDR3 amino acids: CASSPQGGQLGYTF. DNA of the CDR3: TGTGCCAGCAGTCCTCAAGGGGGACAGCTGGGCTACACCTTC.

This clone was recorded a few times. The CDR3, as DNA: TGTGCCAGCAGCAGCCGGGACAGGGGCCGTTACACTGAAGCTTTCTTT. Translated: CASSSRDRGRYTEAFF. V usage is TRBV21-1 and J usage is TRBJ1-1; TRBD1, the table's D call, lacks a check against the DNA. TRBV21-1 is tagged as a pseudogene. The CDR3 loop spans 16 amino acids.

As regards this clone: The sample contains more than one DNA sequence encoding this CDR3. The rearrangement joins TRBV19 to TRBJ1-5; D gene uncertain. This CDR3 spans 12 amino acids. V was clipped by 5 bases and J by 4 bases, with 6 bases between them. The germline V gene encodes CDR1 LNHDA and CDR2 SQIVND (reference sequence). CDR3 region: CASSPRNQPQHF. CDR3 DNA: TGTGCCAGTAGTCCCAGGAATCAGCCCCAGCATTTT.

The chain couples TRBV4-1 to TRBJ2-2, with D possibly being TRBD2 (6 bases). The length of the CDR3 is 15 residues. V lost 2 bases and J lost 4, with 11 bases in between. Looked up from germline, CDR1 is MGHRA and CDR2 is YSYEKL. The CDR3 nucleotides are TGCGCCAGCAGCCAACGCGGGATTGGCACCGGGGAGCTGTTTTTT. Amino acids: CASSQRGIGTGELFF.

V is TRBV19 and J is TRBJ2-3, with 8 nucleotides matching TRBD1. This CDR3 is 16 amino acids long. Unmatched junction bases numbered 5, after V lost 3 bases and J lost 0 bases. CDR1 is LNHDA and CDR2 is SQIVND in the germline V gene (reference sequence). CDR3 DNA: TGTGCCAGTAGTATCGGGGGACAGGTCAGCACAGATACGCAGTATTTT. Translation gives CASSIGGQVSTDTQYF.

This chain uses TRBV24-1 with TRBJ2-5; 11 bases agree with TRBD2. Trimming cost V 3 bases and J 4 bases; bases outside gene matches: 6. Germline V gene data show CDR1 as KGHDR and CDR2 as SFDVKD. The CDR3 is 16 amino acids. The CDR3 nucleotides are TGTGCCACCAGTGATGGGCCGACTAGCGGGACAGAGACCCAGTACTTC. This codes for CATSDGPTSGTETQYF.

This chain links TRBV14 with TRBJ2-1, with D perhaps TRBD1 or TRBD2 (5 bases each). Germline lookup yields CDR1 SGHDN and CDR2 FVKESK. This CDR3 has 13 amino acids. The ends were cut back, 4 bases at V and 5 bases at J, with 9 bases in the middle. The CDR3 DNA reads as TGTGCCAGCAGCCTGGGACCAAACAATGAGCAGTTCTTC. It yields the protein CASSLGPNNEQFF. Drawing the rest from reference TRBV14 and TRBJ2-1, the complete variable domain is EAGVTQFPSHSVIEKGQTVTLRCDPISGHDNLYWYRRVMGKEIKFLLHFVKESKQDESGMPNNRFLAERTGGTYSTLKVQPAELEDSGVYFCASSLGPNNEQFFGPGTRLTVL.

The gene calls are TRBV6-6 and TRBJ2-2; TRBD1 matches at 9 bases. The germline V gene has CDR1 MNHNY and CDR2 SVGAGI (reference sequence). The CDR3 consists of 15 residues. V dropped 5 bases and J dropped 6; count of bases not matched to a gene: 7. The CDR3 DNA sequence: TGTGCCAGCAGTCCCATGGACAGGGGCGCCGGGGAGCTGTTTTTT. Its translation: CASSPMDRGAGELFF.

The genes are TRBV7-2 and TRBJ2-3; D is unclear. The V end was cut by 5 bases, the J end by 2 bases, with 8 bases between. In germline, CDR1 is SGHTA, CDR2 FQGNSA. This CDR3 is 13 amino acids long. The CDR3 DNA reads as TGTGCCAGCAGCCCGGCCTACACAGATACGCAGTATTTT. Translating gives CASSPAYTDTQYF.

The V gene is TRBV28, the J gene TRBJ1-1; no clear D gene. Germline lookup yields CDR1 MDHEN and CDR2 SYDVKM. Trimming removed 8 bases from V and 0 bases from J, with 7 bases in between. This CDR3 comprises 12 residues. The CDR3 spells CASLRLNTEAFF. The CDR3 DNA is TGTGCCAGCCTAAGATTGAACACTGAAGCTTTCTTT.

Worth noting for this clone: The junction does not match germline at one end; this may be a read error. V usage is TRBV7-7 and J usage is TRBJ2-3, with D perhaps matching TRBD2 (5 bases). Germline CDR1 SSHAT, CDR2 FNYEAQ (reference sequence). The CDR3 is made up of 14 amino acids. The CDR3 loop reads CASSLLGLTDTQYF. As DNA, the CDR3 is TGTGCTAGCAGCTTACTAGGACTCACAGATACGCAGTATTTT.

This clone was counted a few times. The V and J genes are TRBV12-3 or TRBV12-4 and TRBJ2-7; a possible D gene is TRBD1 (6 bases). The CDR3 is 13 amino acids. The ends were cut back, 5 bases at V and 1 base at J, with 9 bases in the middle. CDR3 loop: CASSVGQSYEQYF. CDR3 nucleotide sequence: TGTGCCAGCAGTGTCGGACAGTCCTACGAGCAGTACTTC.

CDR3 sequence (DNA): TGCGCCAGCAGCCCCTTCGGGACACAAGCCTACGAGCAGTACTTC. Its translation is CASSPFGTQAYEQYF. V usage is TRBV5-1 and J usage is TRBJ2-7, with D possibly TRBD1 on 6 matching bases. Trimming cost V 4 bases and J 2 bases, with 16 bases left between them. Germline CDR1 and CDR2: SGHRS and YFSETQ. This CDR3 is 15 amino acids long. Variable domain in full (rest from reference TRBV5-1 and TRBJ2-7): KAGVTQTPRYLIKTRGQQVTLSCSPISGHRSVSWYQQTPGQGLQFLFEYFSETQRNKGNFPGRFSGRQFSNSRSEMNVSTLELGDSALYLCASSPFGTQAYEQYFGPGTRLTVT.

This chain connects TRBV5-1 to TRBJ1-1, with 7 bases matching TRBD1. The CDR3 is 15 amino acids. After removal of 6 bases from V and 3 bases from J, the junction contained 11 bases not matched to a gene. In germline, CDR1 is SGHRS, CDR2 YFSETQ. CDR3 nucleotides: TGCGCCAGCACCCAGGAGACAGGGTTTCACACTGAAGCTTTCTTT. It specifies CASTQETGFHTEAFF.

The chain combines TRBV5-1 with TRBJ1-6; weak D call: TRBD1 (5 bases). The CDR3 sequence is 16 residues long. V lost 2 bases, J lost 7 bases, and 16 bases lay in between. Germline V gives CDR1 SGHRS, CDR2 YFSETQ. In DNA form, the CDR3 reads TGCGCCAGCAGCTTCCGGGACGGAAGTTCGAATTCACCCCTCCACTTT. Encoded protein: CASSFRDGSSNSPLHF.

The chain recombines TRBV7-9 with TRBJ2-1; D is perhaps TRBD1 (6 bases). The CDR3 length is 14 residues. Germline values: CDR1 SEHNR, CDR2 FQNEAQ (reference sequence). Between the trimmed V and J ends, which lost 3 bases and 6 bases, there was a span of 12 bases. The CDR3 protein is CASSFGQGSNEQFF. CDR3 nucleotides: TGTGCCAGCAGCTTTGGGCAGGGGTCCAATGAGCAGTTCTTC.

CDR3 nucleotide sequence: TGTGCCTGGACAATTGGACAGAACCTTGGCTACACCTTC. Protein: CAWTIGQNLGYTF. V usage is TRBV30 and J usage is TRBJ1-2, with a weak D call TRBD1 (6 bases). Germline lookup yields CDR1 GTSNPN and CDR2 SVGIG (reference sequence). The CDR3 is made up of 13 amino acids. The germline V and J ends were trimmed by 4 bases and 7 bases, with 16 bases remaining between them.

The rearrangement joins TRBV6-5 to TRBJ1-1, with TRBD1 identical over 7 bases. Unmatched junction bases numbered 1, after V lost 6 bases and J lost 0 bases. Per the germline V gene, CDR1 is MNHEY and CDR2 is SVGAGI. CDR3 length: 13 residues. The CDR3 DNA sequence: TGTGCCAGCAGGGGACAGTTGAACACTGAAGCTTTCTTT. Translating it yields CASRGQLNTEAFF.

This clone was counted only a few times. The chain links TRBV19 to TRBJ2-3; TRBD2 matches 12 bases. With V trimmed by 4 bases and J by 3 bases, 5 bases remained unmatched. From germline, CDR1 is LNHDA and CDR2 SQIVND (reference sequence). CDR3 length: 16 amino acids. In DNA, the CDR3 is TGTGCCAGTAGTACTAGCGGGAGGGCCGGGACAGATACGCAGTATTTT. Protein product: CASSTSGRAGTDTQYF.

V usage is TRBV2 and J usage is TRBJ2-5; 10 bases align to TRBD2. The CDR3 totals 15 residues. Trimming removed 5 bases from V and 1 base from J; junction bases left unmatched: 4. Germline V gene sequence: CDR1 SNHLY, CDR2 FYNNEI. CDR3 residues: CASSPEREGQETQYF. CDR3 sequence (DNA): TGTGCCAGCAGTCCCGAGCGGGAGGGCCAAGAGACCCAGTACTTC.

This clone was seen only a few times. The chain employs TRBV4-2 and TRBJ2-7, with 9 bases fitting TRBD1. Per the germline V gene, CDR1 is LGHNA and CDR2 is YNFKEQ. J lost 3 bases, V lost 3 bases, and 3 bases had no gene match. CDR3 length equals 14 residues. The CDR3, as DNA: TGTGCCAGCAGCCAGGGGACAGGGCGCTACGAGCAGTACTTC. This codes for CASSQGTGRYEQYF.

The table lists this clone with a count of one. This sequence joins TRBV19 and TRBJ2-3, with TRBD1 as a possible D gene (6 bases). V lost 9 bases and J lost 1, with 14 bases in between. Germline lookup yields CDR1 LNHDA and CDR2 SQIVND (reference sequence). The CDR3 runs 14 residues. The CDR3 loop is CASTAGVGTDTQYF. CDR3 in DNA: TGTGCCAGCACTGCAGGGGTGGGCACAGATACGCAGTATTTT.

The chain combines TRBV11-2 with TRBJ2-2; the match to TRBD1 covers 8 bases. CDR3 length: 14 residues. The V and J ends lost 4 bases and 5 bases, in that order; junction bases with no gene match: 3. Germline CDR1 and CDR2: SGHAT and FQNNGV. This chain's CDR3 is CASSYDRGTGELFF. The DNA of the CDR3 is TGTGCCAGCAGCTACGACAGGGGTACCGGGGAGCTGTTTTTT.

The gene calls are TRBV7-9 and TRBJ1-4; unclear D gene. In germline, CDR1 is SEHNR, CDR2 FQNEAQ (reference sequence). V was pared by 5 bases and J by 8 bases, with 18 bases between. The CDR3 has 15 amino acids. CDR3: CASSPTSGDREKLFF. The CDR3 DNA sequence: TGTGCCAGCAGCCCCACGTCCGGGGATCGGGAAAAACTGTTTTTT.

The gene calls are TRBV11-2 and TRBJ1-2; D uncertain. Germline V gives CDR1 SGHAT, CDR2 FQNNGV. This CDR3 contains 13 residues. Trimming removed 5 bases from V and 8 bases from J, with 15 bases in between. DNA for the CDR3: TGTGCCAGCAGCCCCCAACCGGCGGGAGGCTACACCTTC. It codes for CASSPQPAGGYTF.

The rearrangement joins TRBV18 to TRBJ1-1; 7 positions match TRBD1. The length of the CDR3 is 15 residues. Germline CDR1 reads KGHSH; CDR2 reads LQKENI. The V gene end was trimmed by 0 bases and the J gene end by 5 bases; junction bases not matched to a gene: 6. The CDR3 DNA reads TGTGCCAGCTCACCACCGAAGGGGGCGAGGACTGAAGCTTTCTTT. It yields the protein CASSPPKGARTEAFF.

This clone was seen a few times. The rearrangement uses TRBV7-2 and TRBJ2-7, with TRBD2 matching over 7 bases. The CDR3 length is 15 residues. From germline, CDR1 is SGHTA and CDR2 FQGNSA. The J segment lost 0 bases and the V segment lost 4 bases, leaving 6 bases of the junction unmatched. In nucleotides, the CDR3 is TGTGCCAGCAGCTCCCAGGCTAGCGGCTCCTACGAGCAGTACTTC. It translates to CASSSQASGSYEQYF.

The V gene is TRBV5-1, the J gene TRBJ2-7, with 8 bases that match TRBD1. The J segment lost 6 bases and the V segment lost 0 bases, leaving 2 bases of the junction unmatched. The CDR3 is 13 amino acids. In germline, CDR1 is SGHRS, CDR2 YFSETQ. The CDR3 protein is CASSLGQGTEQYF. The CDR3, as DNA: TGCGCCAGCAGCTTGGGACAGGGGACCGAGCAGTACTTC.

The chain has TRBV2 and TRBJ2-2; D call uncertain. This CDR3 region has 15 residues. V lost 6 bases to trimming and J lost 3 bases, with 14 bases between them. The germline CDR1 and CDR2 sequences are SNHLY and FYNNEI. CDR3 loop: CASRTGSYYTGELFF. For the CDR3, the DNA is TGTGCCAGCAGGACCGGGTCTTACTACACCGGGGAGCTGTTTTTT.